The 32 T cell receptor beta chains below come from one sample, sequenced in a study of CD8+ T cells in alopecia areata. Treatment described: oral pan-JAK inhibitor, 5-10 mg twice daily. cDNA reverse transcribed from extracted RNA served as the sequencing template. Method: immunoSEQ multiplex PCR; TCRdb's copy keeps in-frame clones and lacks some. In the table there are about 190,000 clones, 60% of which are singletons. Source: CD4+ T cells sorted from blood, taken at week 24, from a patient treated with tofacitinib. The receptors stem from a human donor with alopecia areata.

V gene TRBV5-6 combines with J gene TRBJ2-5, with D perhaps being TRBD1 or TRBD2 (6 bases each). There are 14 residues in the CDR3. Trimming cost V 5 bases and J 5 bases, with 16 bases left between them. Germline CDR1 SGHDT, CDR2 YYEEEE. In DNA, the CDR3 is TGTGCCAGCAGGATCCCGGGGGCCGGGGAGACCCAGTACTTC. The encoded protein is CASRIPGAGETQYF. The whole variable domain, filled in from reference TRBV5-6 and TRBJ2-5, reads DAGVTQSPTHLIKTRGQQVTLRCSPKSGHDTVSWYQQALGQGPQFIFQYYEEEERQRGNFPDRFSGHQFPNYSSELNVNALLLGDSALYLCASRIPGAGETQYFGPGTRLLVL.

The chain links TRBV7-3 to TRBJ2-1, with D uncertain. Germline assignment: CDR1 SGHTA and CDR2 FQGTGA. The CDR3 contains 13 residues. V was pared by 2 bases and J by 8 bases, with 10 bases between. CDR3 sequence reads: CASSLGYKHEQFF. The CDR3 coding sequence is TGTGCCAGCAGCTTAGGTTATAAGCATGAGCAGTTCTTC. The full variable domain, completed using reference TRBV7-3 and TRBJ2-1, is GAGVSQTPSNKVTEKGKYVELRCDPISGHTALYWYRQSLGQGPEFLIYFQGTGAADDSGLPNDRFFAVRPEGSVSTLKIQRTERGDSAVYLCASSLGYKHEQFFGPGTRLTVL.

This chain joins TRBV29-1 and TRBJ2-5; D might be TRBD1 or TRBD2, each matching 8 bases. The CDR3 totals 15 residues. Germline loops: CDR1 SQVTM, CDR2 ANQGSEA. Between the trimmed V and J ends, which lost 3 bases and 4 bases, there was a span of 18 bases. The CDR3, as DNA: TGCAGCGTTGATGGGCAGCGGGGGACAGGAGAGACCCAGTACTTC. Protein: CSVDGQRGTGETQYF.

The genes are TRBV30 and TRBJ1-1; 11 bases are shared with TRBD1. Germline V lookup: CDR1 GTSNPN, CDR2 SVGIG (reference sequence). This CDR3 is built from 13 residues. The ends lost 8 bases at V and 3 bases at J; junction bases unmatched: 5. The CDR3 bases are TGTGCCACGGGGACAGGGGGTTACACTGAAGCTTTCTTT. Amino acids: CATGTGGYTEAFF.

This chain links TRBV29-1 with TRBJ2-4; D unresolved. Germline-derived CDR1 and CDR2 are SQVTM and ANQGSEA. The V end was cut by 1 base, the J end by 8 bases, with 6 bases between. The CDR3 extends over 11 amino acids. For the CDR3, the DNA is TGCAGCGTTGAAGTAGTAGACATTCAGTACTTC. Residues: CSVEVVDIQYF.

This clone was detected a few times. Written as DNA, the CDR3 is TGTGCCAGCAGTGGCACGGGGACAGGCGATCAGCCCCAGCATTTT. Translating it yields CASSGTGTGDQPQHF. The gene calls are TRBV6-5 and TRBJ1-5, with 8 bases matching TRBD1. This CDR3 is built from 15 residues. In germline, CDR1 is MNHEY, CDR2 SVGAGI. V dropped 5 bases and J dropped 5; count of bases not matched to a gene: 8.

This sequence joins TRBV4-3 and TRBJ1-2, with TRBD1 identical over 7 bases. The junction had 12 bases not matched to a gene; V was cut back by 1 base and J by 7 bases. The CDR3 contains 16 residues. Germline CDR1 is LGHNA and CDR2 is YSLEER. CDR3 residues: CASSQGTGALMGGYTF. In DNA, the CDR3 is TGCGCCAGCAGCCAAGGCACAGGGGCTCTGATGGGTGGCTACACCTTC.

This CDR3 reads CASSWTTSVSTDTQYF. The CDR3 DNA reads TGTGCCAGCAGCTGGACGACTAGTGTTAGCACAGATACGCAGTATTTT. The chain has TRBV11-1 and TRBJ2-3, with D tentatively TRBD2 (6 bases). In germline, CDR1 is SGHAT, CDR2 FQDESV (reference sequence). This CDR3 has 16 amino acids. Trimming stripped 4 bases from V and 0 bases from J, with 14 bases between.

There are a few counts of this clone. The chain combines TRBV6-5 with TRBJ2-4, with no clear D. This CDR3 has 14 residues. In germline, CDR1 is MNHEY, CDR2 SVGAGI. Trimming removed 6 bases at V and 3 bases at J, with 12 bases between. CDR3 bases: TGTGCCAGCAGCCGTACCCATGGCAAAAACATTCAGTACTTC. Translated, it gives CASSRTHGKNIQYF.

The chain recombines TRBV25-1 with TRBJ2-2; 10 nucleotides agree with TRBD1. CDR1 and CDR2 (germline): MGHDK, SYGVNS. V lost 9 bases to trimming and J lost 1 base; unmatched junction nucleotides: 5. The CDR3 has 15 amino acids. CDR3 nucleotide sequence: TGTGCCAGTGCCCGGGACAGGGGGAACACCGGGGAGCTGTTTTTT. Residues: CASARDRGNTGELFF.

The genes are TRBV11-2 and TRBJ1-4; D may be TRBD1 (6 bases). V was shortened by 5 bases and J by 6 bases, with 19 bases between the two germline ends. The CDR3 spans 16 residues. The germline CDR1 and CDR2 sequences are SGHAT and FQNNGV. The CDR3 nucleotides are TGTGCCAGCAGCGGCCCGACAGGCCGGGTCGATGAAAAACTGTTTTTT. This gives the protein CASSGPTGRVDEKLFF.

The V gene is TRBV5-1, the J gene TRBJ2-5; a weak D match, TRBD2 (5 bases). Germline V gene sequence: CDR1 SGHRS, CDR2 YFSETQ. CDR3 length: 14 amino acids. V was shortened by 0 bases and J by 3 bases, with 9 bases between the two germline ends. CDR3 DNA: TGCGCCAGCAGCTTGGCGGCCGGGAAAGAGACCCAGTACTTC. It encodes CASSLAAGKETQYF.

The CDR3 here is CATEDSPPYEQYF. Here the CDR3 DNA reads TGTGCCACAGAAGACAGCCCCCCCTACGAGCAGTACTTC. The chain employs TRBV2 and TRBJ2-7; TRBD1 is a possible D gene (5 bases). The germline CDR1 and CDR2 sequences are SNHLY and FYNNEI. V was clipped by 10 bases and J by 2 bases, with 15 bases between them. The CDR3 length is 13 residues.

The chain couples TRBV25-1 to TRBJ2-7; no firm D call. V was cut by 1 base and J by 0 bases, with 10 bases left in between. The length of the CDR3 is 15 residues. The V gene's germline CDR1 is MGHDK and CDR2 SYGVNS. In DNA, the CDR3 is TGTGCCAGCAGTGAATGGATTGCGAGCTCCTACGAGCAGTACTTC. Its translation is CASSEWIASSYEQYF.

The rearrangement joins TRBV29-1 to TRBJ2-2; 8 positions match TRBD1. CDR1 and CDR2 from the germline V gene are SQVTM and ANQGSEA. V was clipped by 7 bases and J by 3 bases; unmatched bases: 7. The CDR3 covers 14 residues. The CDR3 protein is CSAAHRGDTGELFF. In DNA, the CDR3 is TGCAGCGCCGCCCACAGGGGGGACACCGGGGAGCTGTTTTTT.

J is TRBJ1-2 and V is TRBV6-5, with TRBD1 identical over 7 bases. J was trimmed by 4 bases and V by 6 bases; bases with no gene match: 2. The CDR3 runs 12 residues. Germline V lookup: CDR1 MNHEY, CDR2 SVGAGI. The CDR3 sequence: CASSDRVYGYTF. The CDR3 coding sequence is TGTGCCAGCAGCGACAGGGTCTATGGCTACACCTTC.

This chain joins TRBV7-2 and TRBJ2-3; the D is unclear. Germline V lookup: CDR1 SGHTA, CDR2 FQGNSA. The CDR3 runs to 13 residues. The V end was cut by 5 bases, the J end by 2 bases, with 8 bases between. For the CDR3, the DNA is TGTGCCAGCAGCCCTACATACACAGATACGCAGTATTTT. As protein: CASSPTYTDTQYF.

The chain's CDR3 is CSVGGQGAEAFF. In DNA, the CDR3 is TGCAGCGTTGGAGGGCAGGGGGCTGAAGCTTTCTTT. The rearrangement links TRBV29-1 to TRBJ1-1; TRBD1 matches 7 bases. The junction had 5 bases not matched to a gene; V was cut back by 4 bases and J by 6 bases. Germline V gene data show CDR1 as SQVTM and CDR2 as ANQGSEA. The CDR3 sequence is 12 residues long. Looking up the rest from reference TRBV29-1 and TRBJ1-1 gives the full variable domain: SAVISQKPSRDICQRGTSLTIQCQVDSQVTMMFWYRQQPGQSLTLIATANQGSEATYESGFVIDKFPISRPNLTFSTLTVSNMSPEDSSIYLCSVGGQGAEAFFGQGTRLTVV.

The chain uses TRBV7-2 and TRBJ2-2, with D possibly matching TRBD1 (6 bases). From germline, CDR1 is SGHTA and CDR2 FQGNSA. V was cut by 2 bases and J by 7 bases, with 8 bases left in between. The CDR3 has 13 residues. CDR3 DNA sequence: TGTGCCAGCAGCTTAACAGGGATCGGGGAGCTGTTTTTT. Encoded protein: CASSLTGIGELFF.

This clone was observed a few times. The chain joins TRBV12-5 to TRBJ2-2; 8 bases match TRBD2. CDR1 and CDR2 from the germline V gene are LGHNT and FRNRAP. After removal of 5 bases from V and 5 bases from J, the junction contained 13 bases not matched to a gene. This CDR3 contains 17 residues. This CDR3 reads CASGPGLSGGSTGELFF. The CDR3 coding sequence is TGTGCTAGTGGTCCGGGACTGAGCGGGGGCAGTACCGGGGAGCTGTTTTTT.

CDR3 loop: CASSLRQIAFF. As DNA, the CDR3 is TGTGCCAGCAGCTTGCGACAGATTGCTTTCTTT. V is TRBV7-2 and J is TRBJ1-1, with D tentatively TRBD1 (5 bases). Germline V gives CDR1 SGHTA, CDR2 FQGNSA. The CDR3 covers 11 residues. Trimming shortened V by 3 bases and J by 11 bases, and 10 bases separated the two germline ends.

The V and J genes are TRBV29-1 and TRBJ2-5; 10 positions agree with TRBD2. The V and J ends lost 6 bases and 1 base, in that order; junction bases with no gene match: 5. Looked up from germline, CDR1 is SQVTM and CDR2 is ANQGSEA. This CDR3 has 14 amino acids. CDR3 nucleotides: TGCAGCGTCCTAATAGCGGGGGGCCAAGAGACCCAGTACTTC. Translated, it gives CSVLIAGGQETQYF.

The CDR3 loop is CASSTRDYATGELFF. CDR3 DNA sequence: TGTGCCAGCAGCACCCGGGACTACGCCACCGGGGAGCTGTTTTTT. The chain links TRBV9 to TRBJ2-2; 7 bases are a match to TRBD2. The CDR3 spans 15 residues. Per germline, CDR1 SGDLS and CDR2 YYNGEE. Trimming took 4 bases from V and 4 from J; bases not matched to a gene: 7. The full variable domain, in which reference TRBV9 and TRBJ2-2 provide the parts outside the CDR3, is DSGVTQTPKHLITATGQRVTLRCSPRSGDLSVYWYQQSLDQGLQFLIQYYNGEERAKGNILERFSAQQFPDLHSELNLSSLELGDSALYFCASSTRDYATGELFFGEGSRLTVL.

J is TRBJ1-2 and V is TRBV11-2; D is unclear. Trimming stripped 1 base from V and 7 bases from J, with 13 bases between. The CDR3 is made up of 14 amino acids. Germline loops: CDR1 SGHAT, CDR2 FQNNGV. CDR3 nucleotide sequence: TGTGCCAGCAGCTTAGCCCCGGGGAGAAGTGGCTACACCTTC. The encoded protein is CASSLAPGRSGYTF.

V usage is TRBV30 and J usage is TRBJ2-7, with D unclear. The CDR3 extends over 13 amino acids. Germline-derived CDR1 and CDR2 are GTSNPN and SVGIG (reference sequence). V was clipped by 5 bases and J by 0 bases, with 11 bases between them. The CDR3 sequence is CAWLGTNSYEQYF. The CDR3 region has the DNA TGTGCCTGGCTCGGCACTAACTCCTACGAGCAGTACTTC.

This clone was found a few times. This chain uses TRBV5-4 with TRBJ2-7, with 9 bases aligning to TRBD2. Germline loops: CDR1 SGHNT, CDR2 YYREEE (reference sequence). V shed 4 bases, J shed 5 bases, and the junction held 7 bases outside the gene matches. This CDR3 region has 14 residues. Here the CDR3 reads CASSQGLARDEQYF. CDR3 coding DNA: TGTGCCAGCAGCCAGGGACTAGCCAGAGACGAGCAGTACTTC. Complete variable domain (other parts from reference TRBV5-4 and TRBJ2-7): ETGVTQSPTHLIKTRGQQVTLRCSSQSGHNTVSWYQQALGQGPQFIFQYYREEENGRGNFPPRFSGLQFPNYSSELNVNALELDDSALYLCASSQGLARDEQYFGPGTRLTVT.

V is TRBV6-6 and J is TRBJ1-1; D gene unclear. Germline values: CDR1 MNHNY, CDR2 SVGAGI (reference sequence). CDR3 length: 14 residues. Trimming took 5 bases from V and 1 from J, leaving 11 bases between them. CDR3 sequence (DNA): TGTGCCAGCAGTAGCCAGATGGGGAACACTGAAGCTTTCTTT. It is translated as CASSSQMGNTEAFF.

This clone was seen a few times. The chain recombines TRBV29-1 with TRBJ2-7; D is perhaps TRBD2 (6 bases). Trimming removed 3 bases from V and 4 bases from J, with 16 bases in between. Germline V lookup: CDR1 SQVTM, CDR2 ANQGSEA. This CDR3 has 14 residues. In DNA form, the CDR3 reads TGCAGCGTTGAGGTGCCAGGGACTCCTTACGAGCAGTACTTC. Amino acids: CSVEVPGTPYEQYF.

There are a few counts of this clone. The gene calls are TRBV5-6 and TRBJ2-1; D may be TRBD1 or TRBD2 (5 bases each). Trimming shortened V by 2 bases and J by 5 bases, and 14 bases separated the two germline ends. The CDR3 consists of 15 residues. Germline CDR1 is SGHDT and CDR2 is YYEEEE. The DNA for the CDR3 is TGTGCCAGCAGCTTTGGGGGAGCGACGCACAATGAGCAGTTCTTC. Its translation: CASSFGGATHNEQFF.

The V gene is TRBV29-1, the J gene TRBJ2-2; the match to TRBD2 covers 7 bases. The CDR3 is 15 amino acids. The junction had 5 bases not matched to a gene; V was cut back by 1 base and J by 3 bases. Per the germline V gene, CDR1 is SQVTM and CDR2 is ANQGSEA. The CDR3 DNA reads as TGCAGCGTTGAAGGGGAGGGGACGTACACCGGGGAGCTGTTTTTT. It translates to CSVEGEGTYTGELFF.

The V and J genes are TRBV27 and TRBJ1-1; TRBD1 matches at 9 bases. The CDR3 has 14 amino acids. J lost 10 bases, V lost 4 bases, and 10 bases had no gene match. Germline loops: CDR1 MNHEY, CDR2 SMNVEV (reference sequence). As DNA, the CDR3 is TGTGCCAGCAGTTCGGGACAGGGCCGATCTGGAGCTTTCTTT. It codes for CASSSGQGRSGAFF.

The chain is built from TRBV19 and TRBJ2-1; 7 bases are a match to TRBD2. Per the germline V gene, CDR1 is LNHDA and CDR2 is SQIVND (reference sequence). This CDR3 spans 12 amino acids. J lost 11 bases, V lost 5 bases, and 6 bases had no gene match. Here the CDR3 reads CASSPTSAQQFF. The DNA of the CDR3 is TGTGCCAGTAGTCCCACTAGCGCTCAGCAGTTCTTC.